The 32 T cell receptor beta chains presented below share a single source sample, sequenced in a study of technical replicates of blood from a handful of donors. Assay used: immunoSEQ multiplex PCR; TCRdb lists only in-frame clones, some missing. The sample has more than 65,000 clones; more than 80% are singletons. The sample comprised PBMCs. The origin of the receptors is a human donor in good health. Some clones in this sample may be carry-over from other donors' samples.

The sample holds one count of this clone. In DNA, the CDR3 is TGTGCCAGCAGCTTAGCGCTCACAGGGGGTTCACCCCTCCACTTT. Amino acid sequence: CASSLALTGGSPLHF. The chain combines TRBV7-8 with TRBJ1-6; TRBD1 matches 8 bases. Germline lookup yields CDR1 SGHVS and CDR2 FQNEAQ. J was trimmed by 9 bases and V by 0 bases; bases with no gene match: 4. The CDR3 contains 15 residues.

This clone turned up a few times. The chain recombines TRBV19 with TRBJ2-7; a possible D gene is TRBD2 (6 bases). V lost 6 bases and J 6 bases, leaving 15 bases between the germline ends. Germline V gene sequence: CDR1 LNHDA, CDR2 SQIVND (reference sequence). The CDR3 is 13 residues long. DNA for the CDR3: TGTGCCAGTAGCTCGGGGGTCTCGTCCGAGCAGTACTTC. This gives the protein CASSSGVSSEQYF. The full variable domain, its missing parts supplied by reference TRBV19 and TRBJ2-7, is DGGITQSPKYLFRKEGQNVTLSCEQNLNHDAMYWYRQDPGQGLRLIYYSQIVNDFQKGDIAEGYSVSREKKESFPLTVTSAQKNPTAFYLCASSSGVSSEQYFGPGTRLTVT.

The V and J genes are TRBV7-9 and TRBJ1-5; no firm D call. V lost 3 bases, J lost 6 bases, and 6 bases lay in between. There are 12 residues in the CDR3. CDR1 and CDR2 (germline): SEHNR, FQNEAQ (reference sequence). Written as DNA, the CDR3 is TGTGCCAGCAGCTTCCCAGGTCAGCCCCAGCATTTT. Amino acid sequence: CASSFPGQPQHF.

This chain connects TRBV5-4 to TRBJ1-1; maybe TRBD1 (5 bases). This CDR3 has 13 residues. In germline, CDR1 is SGHNT, CDR2 YYREEE (reference sequence). V gave up 2 bases and J gave up 5 bases, with 10 bases separating them. CDR3 sequence reads: CASSFSGRTEAFF. The CDR3 region has the DNA TGTGCCAGCAGCTTCTCAGGGAGGACTGAAGCTTTCTTT. The full variable domain, with the rest looked up from reference TRBV5-4 and TRBJ1-1, is ETGVTQSPTHLIKTRGQQVTLRCSSQSGHNTVSWYQQALGQGPQFIFQYYREEENGRGNFPPRFSGLQFPNYSSELNVNALELDDSALYLCASSFSGRTEAFFGQGTRLTVV.

The rearrangement uses TRBV9 and TRBJ2-1; maybe TRBD2 (6 bases). The CDR3 runs to 14 residues. Germline CDR1 reads SGDLS; CDR2 reads YYNGEE. The V end lost 0 bases, the J end lost 2 bases, and 6 bases lay between the germline ends. Here the CDR3 DNA reads TGTGCCAGCAGCGTAGCGGGAGCCTACAATGAGCAGTTCTTC. It specifies CASSVAGAYNEQFF.

The chain carries TRBV5-1 and TRBJ2-5; TRBD2 agrees at 8 bases. Trimming at V came to 1 base and at J to 0 bases, leaving 5 bases not matched to a gene. The length of the CDR3 is 16 residues. CDR1 SGHRS and CDR2 YFSETQ come from the germline V gene. CDR3 nucleotide sequence: TGCGCCAGCAGCTTGCAGCGGGGGCCCTACCAAGAGACCCAGTACTTC. It translates to CASSLQRGPYQETQYF.

The chain carries TRBV6-5 and TRBJ1-2, with 12 positions matching TRBD1. The CDR3 is made up of 12 amino acids. After removal of 6 bases from V and 13 bases from J, the junction contained 6 bases not matched to a gene. CDR1 MNHEY and CDR2 SVGAGI come from the germline V gene. CDR3 sequence: CASRGTGGLSTF. CDR3 DNA: TGTGCCAGCAGAGGGACAGGGGGCTTGTCCACCTTC.

This rearrangement joins TRBV19 to TRBJ2-7; D perhaps matches TRBD1 (7 bases). From germline, CDR1 is LNHDA and CDR2 SQIVND (reference sequence). The V and J ends lost 4 bases and 6 bases respectively, with 16 bases between them. The CDR3 is 14 residues long. This chain's CDR3 is CASSTTAQGGEQYF. The CDR3 DNA sequence: TGTGCCAGTAGTACAACCGCTCAGGGGGGCGAGCAGTACTTC.

V is TRBV28 and J is TRBJ2-7; TRBD1 agrees at 8 bases. CDR1 MDHEN and CDR2 SYDVKM come from the germline V gene. The V and J ends lost 7 bases and 6 bases, in that order; junction bases with no gene match: 11. This CDR3 comprises 14 residues. In nucleotides, the CDR3 is TGTGCCAGCAAACCCGGACAGGGTTTGGGCGAGCAGTACTTC. Encoded protein: CASKPGQGLGEQYF.

This clone was seen a single time. This chain joins TRBV19 and TRBJ2-5, with a tentative D call TRBD2 (5 bases). V was clipped by 4 bases and J by 1 base, with 7 bases between them. Germline assignment: CDR1 LNHDA and CDR2 SQIVND (reference sequence). This CDR3 spans 13 amino acids. CDR3 protein: CASSKAGQETQYF. CDR3 nucleotide sequence: TGTGCCAGTAGTAAGGCGGGCCAAGAGACCCAGTACTTC. Based on the CDR3 plus reference TRBV19 and TRBJ2-5, the full variable domain is DGGITQSPKYLFRKEGQNVTLSCEQNLNHDAMYWYRQDPGQGLRLIYYSQIVNDFQKGDIAEGYSVSREKKESFPLTVTSAQKNPTAFYLCASSKAGQETQYFGPGTRLLVL.

This chain joins TRBV4-1 and TRBJ1-1; 7 nucleotides align to TRBD1. The J segment lost 5 bases and the V segment lost 4 bases, leaving 4 bases of the junction unmatched. CDR3 length equals 13 residues. CDR1 MGHRA and CDR2 YSYEKL come from the germline V gene. The chain's CDR3 is CASSPGGGTEAFF. CDR3 in DNA: TGCGCCAGCAGCCCAGGGGGTGGGACTGAAGCTTTCTTT.

The chain recombines TRBV5-1 with TRBJ1-2; 7 bases match TRBD1. CDR1 is SGHRS and CDR2 is YFSETQ in the germline V gene. CDR3 length: 15 residues. After removal of 4 bases from V and 5 bases from J, the junction contained 11 bases not matched to a gene. The CDR3 DNA reads TGCGCCAGCAGCCCCCTCCTGGGACAGCTGTATGGCTACACCTTC. It translates to CASSPLLGQLYGYTF.

The chain combines TRBV2 with TRBJ2-3, with TRBD2 as a possible D gene (6 bases). The CDR3 runs to 13 residues. Germline loops: CDR1 SNHLY, CDR2 FYNNEI. Trimming took 9 bases from V and 1 from J, leaving 11 bases between them. CDR3 sequence reads: CARRERGTDTQYF. CDR3 nucleotide sequence: TGTGCCAGGAGGGAGCGGGGCACAGATACGCAGTATTTT.

The chain uses TRBV7-6 and TRBJ1-1, with D possibly TRBD1 on 5 matching bases. The CDR3 has 14 residues. V lost 3 bases, J lost 4 bases, and 12 bases lay in between. Germline V lookup: CDR1 SGHVS, CDR2 FNYEAQ. Written as DNA, the CDR3 is TGTGCCAGCAGCTTCCCAGGGAGGAGCACTGAAGCTTTCTTT. As protein: CASSFPGRSTEAFF.

The CDR3 nucleotides read TGTGCCAGCAGTGAAGGTTCAGGGTTGAAGGGCTACACCTTC. The encoded protein is CASSEGSGLKGYTF. The genes are TRBV6-5 and TRBJ1-2, with D possibly matching TRBD1 (5 bases). Trimming cost V 5 bases and J 8 bases, with 18 bases left between them. Germline V gene lookup returns CDR1 MNHEY and CDR2 SVGAGI. CDR3 size: 14 residues.

This rearrangement joins TRBV21-1 to TRBJ2-3; TRBD2 reflects the table's D call only, with no check against the DNA. TRBV21-1 is reported as a pseudogene. The CDR3 loop spans 12 amino acids. The CDR3 here is CASSSLAGTQYF. In DNA form, the CDR3 reads TGTGCCAGCAGCTCCTTAGCTGGTACGCAGTATTTT.

CDR3 DNA: TGTGCCAGTAGCGGGACAGGGTCCGATACGCAGTATTTT. Amino acid sequence: CASSGTGSDTQYF. The chain couples TRBV19 to TRBJ2-3, with 9 bases aligning to TRBD1. CDR1 and CDR2 (germline): LNHDA, SQIVND (reference sequence). The CDR3 runs to 13 residues. Trimming at V came to 6 bases and at J to 6 bases, leaving 4 bases not matched to a gene.

V is TRBV14 and J is TRBJ2-3, with a weak D call TRBD2 (6 bases). The germline V and J ends were trimmed by 3 bases and 4 bases, with 8 bases remaining between them. CDR1 and CDR2 from the germline V gene are SGHDN and FVKESK. The CDR3 loop spans 13 amino acids. The CDR3 sequence: CASSQAGPDTQYF. The CDR3 DNA reads as TGTGCCAGCAGCCAGGCGGGACCAGATACGCAGTATTTT.

V and J are TRBV7-3 and TRBJ2-1, with TRBD2 as a possible D gene (5 bases). Germline-derived CDR1 and CDR2 are SGHTA and FQGTGA. The CDR3 has 16 residues. Trimming left V 5 bases short and J 0 bases short, with 14 bases between. The CDR3, as DNA: TGTGCCAGCAGCCTCAGAGGCCGGGGCTCCTACAATGAGCAGTTCTTC. Translating it yields CASSLRGRGSYNEQFF.

The V call is TRBV27, the J call TRBJ2-5; D perhaps matches TRBD2 (6 bases). This CDR3 spans 13 amino acids. The V end was cut by 8 bases, the J end by 2 bases, with 12 bases between. Germline V gives CDR1 MNHEY, CDR2 SMNVEV (reference sequence). CDR3 amino acids: CASGDWFQETQYF. CDR3 coding DNA: TGTGCCAGCGGGGACTGGTTTCAAGAGACCCAGTACTTC.

This rearrangement joins TRBV9 to TRBJ2-1; TRBD2 matches 10 bases. Germline CDR1 is SGDLS and CDR2 is YYNGEE. The CDR3 is made up of 18 amino acids. J was trimmed by 4 bases and V by 0 bases; bases with no gene match: 10. CDR3 sequence reads: CASSVAGEAGGGYNEQFF. The CDR3 DNA is TGTGCCAGCAGCGTAGCTGGGGAAGCGGGAGGGGGGTACAATGAGCAGTTCTTC.

The chain employs TRBV5-1 and TRBJ1-6; weak D call: TRBD1 (6 bases). This CDR3 is built from 16 residues. Germline V gene lookup returns CDR1 SGHRS and CDR2 YFSETQ. V was cut by 2 bases and J by 7 bases, with 16 bases left in between. CDR3 DNA: TGCGCCAGCAGCTTTGCCGACCCGGGACAAAATTCACCCCTCCACTTT. Amino acid sequence: CASSFADPGQNSPLHF.

This clone was observed a handful of times. The rearrangement joins TRBV5-1 to TRBJ2-1, with D tentatively TRBD2 (6 bases). The germline CDR1 and CDR2 sequences are SGHRS and YFSETQ. Trimming stripped 2 bases from V and 5 bases from J, with 8 bases between. This CDR3 contains 13 residues. The CDR3 loop is CASSFIADNEQFF. As DNA, the CDR3 is TGCGCCAGCAGCTTCATAGCGGACAATGAGCAGTTCTTC.

The chain couples TRBV6-6 to TRBJ2-1; D perhaps matches TRBD1 (5 bases). Germline-derived CDR1 and CDR2 are MNHNY and SVGAGI (reference sequence). V lost 5 bases and J lost 3, with 8 bases in between. The CDR3 contains 13 residues. The CDR3 loop reads CASSTQVYNEQFF. CDR3 DNA sequence: TGTGCCAGCAGTACACAGGTCTACAATGAGCAGTTCTTC.

This chain connects TRBV29-1 to TRBJ1-3, with 10 bases aligning to TRBD1. V shed 4 bases and J 3 bases; nucleotides not matched to a gene: 6. The germline gives CDR1 SQVTM, CDR2 ANQGSEA. The CDR3 covers 15 residues. CDR3 sequence (DNA): TGCAGCGTTGTCGGCGGGACAGGGGTTGGAAACACCATATATTTT. Its translation: CSVVGGTGVGNTIYF.

This sequence joins TRBV30 and TRBJ1-1; maybe TRBD1 (5 bases). The CDR3 is 13 residues long. Germline CDR1 GTSNPN, CDR2 SVGIG (reference sequence). The V and J ends lost 4 bases and 3 bases respectively, with 12 bases between them. This chain's CDR3 is CAWMAGTYTEAFF. For the CDR3, the DNA is TGTGCCTGGATGGCAGGGACTTACACTGAAGCTTTCTTT.

This clone has just one count. The rearrangement joins TRBV6-1 to TRBJ2-5; 9 bases line up with TRBD1. CDR3 size: 17 residues. Trimming cost V 4 bases and J 1 base; bases outside gene matches: 10. From germline, CDR1 is MNHNS and CDR2 SASEGT. DNA for the CDR3: TGTGCCAGCAGTGTTGGGAGGGGGACAGGGACCCAAGAGACCCAGTACTTC. It translates to CASSVGRGTGTQETQYF.

The genes are TRBV15 and TRBJ2-5, with D perhaps matching TRBD1 (7 bases). Germline CDR1 reads LNHNV; CDR2 reads YYDKDF (reference sequence). This CDR3 spans 16 amino acids. V was trimmed by 0 bases and J by 2 bases, leaving 13 bases between them. Here the CDR3 reads CATSRDPGGWQETQYF. CDR3 sequence (DNA): TGTGCCACCAGCAGAGATCCAGGGGGGTGGCAAGAGACCCAGTACTTC.

The chain is built from TRBV7-8 and TRBJ1-6; a weak D match, TRBD1 (5 bases). Trimming removed 3 bases from V and 10 bases from J, with 16 bases in between. The CDR3 length is 15 residues. CDR1 is SGHVS, CDR2 FQNEAQ, per germline. The CDR3 coding sequence is TGTGCCAGCAGCTTTTTCGGCAGGGAACGGTCACCCCTCCACTTT. Translation gives CASSFFGRERSPLHF.

This chain joins TRBV30 and TRBJ1-5; 7 nucleotides line up with TRBD1. The CDR3 has 12 amino acids. V lost 5 bases and J lost 6; bases outside the gene matches: 4. The germline V gene encodes CDR1 GTSNPN and CDR2 SVGIG (reference sequence). CDR3 protein: CAWGQGGQPQHF. The DNA for the CDR3 is TGTGCCTGGGGGCAGGGGGGTCAGCCCCAGCATTTT.

The rearrangement links TRBV29-1 to TRBJ2-7; 9 nucleotides align to TRBD2. Germline CDR1 SQVTM, CDR2 ANQGSEA. V was clipped by 3 bases and J by 0 bases; unmatched bases: 0. The CDR3 has 13 amino acids. Written as DNA, the CDR3 is TGCAGCGTTGAGCGGGAGGGCTCCTACGAGCAGTACTTC. Translated, it gives CSVEREGSYEQYF.

The chain carries TRBV7-9 and TRBJ1-1, with 7 bases fitting TRBD1. V lost 5 bases to trimming and J lost 2 bases; unmatched junction nucleotides: 8. The CDR3 sequence is 15 residues long. Germline V CDR1 and CDR2: SEHNR, FQNEAQ (reference sequence). CDR3: CASSLTGQRNTEAFF. The CDR3 coding sequence is TGTGCCAGCAGCCTCACGGGACAGAGAAACACTGAAGCTTTCTTT. The whole variable domain, remainder taken from reference TRBV7-9 and TRBJ1-1, is DTGVSQNPRHKITKRGQNVTFRCDPISEHNRLYWYRQTLGQGPEFLTYFQNEAQLEKSRLLSDRFSAERPKGSFSTLEIQRTEQGDSAMYLCASSLTGQRNTEAFFGQGTRLTVV.